This note documents a single TCR beta chain sequence. These data are taken from a study of neoadjuvant anti-PD-1 for oral cavity cancer. Patients were newly diagnosed with stage II-IVA oral cavity squamous cell carcinoma without prior systemic or radiation treatment. Only in-frame clones appear in the TCRdb table, and some are missing; sequencing was by immunoSEQ multiplex PCR. The profile covers 65,000 to 95,000 clones, with 84% appearing a single time and around 3.2% taken by the ten largest. The clonotype originates from a person between 40 and 79 years old with oral cavity squamous cell carcinoma. Sequencing used PBMCs, obtained before nivolumab (anti-PD-1) treatment.

The CDR3 bases are TGTGCCTGTTCTGCGGGTGGGGGCACTGAAGCTTTCTTT. Residues: CACSAGGGTEAFF. The chain employs TRBV30 and TRBJ1-1, with D perhaps matching TRBD1 (5 bases). The CDR3 covers 13 residues. V was shortened by 6 bases and J by 4 bases, with 15 bases between the two germline ends. Looked up from germline, CDR1 is GTSNPN and CDR2 is SVGIG (reference sequence).